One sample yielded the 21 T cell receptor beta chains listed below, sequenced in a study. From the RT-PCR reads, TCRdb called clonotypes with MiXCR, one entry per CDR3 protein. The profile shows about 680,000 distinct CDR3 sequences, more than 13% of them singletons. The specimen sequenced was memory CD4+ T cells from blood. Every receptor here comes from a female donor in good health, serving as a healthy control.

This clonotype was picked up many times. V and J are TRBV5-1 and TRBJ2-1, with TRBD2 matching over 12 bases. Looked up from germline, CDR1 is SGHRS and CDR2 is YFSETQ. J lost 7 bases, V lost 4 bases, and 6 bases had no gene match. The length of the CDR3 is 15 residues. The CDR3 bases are TGCGCCAGCAGCCACGGGACTAGCGGGTGGAATGAGCAGTTCTTC. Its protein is CASSHGTSGWNEQFF.

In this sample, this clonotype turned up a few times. The CDR3 reads CASSHQGQGYTF. The CDR3 nucleotides are TGTGCCAGCAGCCATCAGGGTCAGGGCTACACCTTC. The gene calls are TRBV4-2 and TRBJ1-2, with D possibly matching TRBD1 (5 bases). The CDR3 spans 12 residues. V was cut by 3 bases and J by 8 bases, with 10 bases left in between. The V gene's germline CDR1 is LGHNA and CDR2 YNFKEQ.

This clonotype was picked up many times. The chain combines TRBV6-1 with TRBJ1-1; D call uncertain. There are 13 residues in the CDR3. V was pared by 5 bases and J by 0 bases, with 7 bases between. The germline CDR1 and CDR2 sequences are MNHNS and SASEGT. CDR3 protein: CASSQEMNTEAFF. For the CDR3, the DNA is TGTGCCAGCAGTCAGGAGATGAACACTGAAGCTTTCTTT.

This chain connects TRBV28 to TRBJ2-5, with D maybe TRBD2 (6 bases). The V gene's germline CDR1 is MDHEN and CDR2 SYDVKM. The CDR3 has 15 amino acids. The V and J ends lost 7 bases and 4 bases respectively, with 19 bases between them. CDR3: CASINRRTGGETQYF. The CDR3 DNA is TGTGCCAGCATAAACAGGAGAACCGGGGGAGAGACCCAGTACTTC.

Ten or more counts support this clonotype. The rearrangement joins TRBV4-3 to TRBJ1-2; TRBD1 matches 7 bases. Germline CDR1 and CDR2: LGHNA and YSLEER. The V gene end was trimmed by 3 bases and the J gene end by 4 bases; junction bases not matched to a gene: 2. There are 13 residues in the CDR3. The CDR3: CASSQTGTYGYTF. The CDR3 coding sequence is TGCGCCAGCAGCCAGACAGGGACCTATGGCTACACCTTC.

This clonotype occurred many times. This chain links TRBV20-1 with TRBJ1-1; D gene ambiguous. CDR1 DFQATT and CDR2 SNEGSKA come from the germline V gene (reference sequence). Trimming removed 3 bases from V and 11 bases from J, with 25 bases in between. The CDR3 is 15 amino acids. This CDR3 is CSASELIPTGRPAFF. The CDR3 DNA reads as TGCAGTGCTAGCGAGCTTATACCGACCGGCCGACCGGCTTTCTTT.

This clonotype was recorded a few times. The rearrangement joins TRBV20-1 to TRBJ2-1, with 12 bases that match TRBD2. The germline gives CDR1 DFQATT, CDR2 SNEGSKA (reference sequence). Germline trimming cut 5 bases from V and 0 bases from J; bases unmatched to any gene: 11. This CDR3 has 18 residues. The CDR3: CSAQGLAGYLSSYNEQFF. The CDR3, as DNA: TGCAGTGCTCAAGGACTAGCGGGATATCTTAGCTCCTACAATGAGCAGTTCTTC.

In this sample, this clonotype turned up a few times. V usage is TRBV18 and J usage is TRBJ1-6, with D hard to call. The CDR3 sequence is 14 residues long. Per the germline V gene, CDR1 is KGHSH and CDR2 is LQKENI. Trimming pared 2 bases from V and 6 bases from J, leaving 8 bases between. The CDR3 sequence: CASSPSVGNSPLHF. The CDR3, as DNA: TGTGCCAGCTCACCATCGGTGGGTAATTCACCCCTCCACTTT.

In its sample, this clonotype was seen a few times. The CDR3 bases are TGTGCCAGCACCTTAGGACTAGCGGGGGGACCCAGAGAGACCCAGTACTTC. Translation gives CASTLGLAGGPRETQYF. This chain connects TRBV2 to TRBJ2-5, with 14 bases that match TRBD2. This CDR3 is 17 amino acids long. CDR1 is SNHLY and CDR2 is FYNNEI in the germline V gene. Trimming took 7 bases from V and 4 from J; bases not matched to a gene: 11.

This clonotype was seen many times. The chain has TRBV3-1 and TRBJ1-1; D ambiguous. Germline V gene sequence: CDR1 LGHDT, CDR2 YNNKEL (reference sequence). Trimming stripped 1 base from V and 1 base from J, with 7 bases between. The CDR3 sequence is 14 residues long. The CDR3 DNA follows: TGTGCCAGCAGCCAAGCCGGGAAGAACACTGAAGCTTTCTTT. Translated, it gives CASSQAGKNTEAFF.

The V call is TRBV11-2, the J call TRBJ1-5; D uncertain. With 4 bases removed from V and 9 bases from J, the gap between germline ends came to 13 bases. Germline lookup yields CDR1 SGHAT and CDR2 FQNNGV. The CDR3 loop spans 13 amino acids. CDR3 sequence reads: CASSSQSLSPQHF. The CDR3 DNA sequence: TGTGCCAGCAGCTCCCAGAGCCTTTCGCCCCAGCATTTT.

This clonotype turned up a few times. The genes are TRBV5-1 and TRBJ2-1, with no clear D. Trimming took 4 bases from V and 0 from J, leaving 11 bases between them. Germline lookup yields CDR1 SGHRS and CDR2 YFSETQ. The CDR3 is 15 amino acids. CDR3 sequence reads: CASSIAESSYNEQFF. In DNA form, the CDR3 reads TGCGCCAGCAGCATAGCTGAGAGCTCCTACAATGAGCAGTTCTTC.

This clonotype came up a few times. CDR3 residues: CASRRTSGGAQETQYF. For the CDR3, the DNA is TGTGCCAGCCGAAGGACTAGCGGGGGGGCCCAAGAGACCCAGTACTTC. The gene calls are TRBV27 and TRBJ2-5; 15 bases are shared with TRBD2. This CDR3 spans 16 amino acids. The germline CDR1 and CDR2 sequences are MNHEY and SMNVEV (reference sequence). With V trimmed by 8 bases and J by 1 base, 5 bases remained unmatched.

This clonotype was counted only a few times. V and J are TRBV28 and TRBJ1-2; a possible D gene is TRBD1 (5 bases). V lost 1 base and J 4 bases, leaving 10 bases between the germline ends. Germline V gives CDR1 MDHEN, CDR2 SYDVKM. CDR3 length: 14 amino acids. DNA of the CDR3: TGTGCCAGCAGTTTATCCCCGACAGTCTATGGCTACACCTTC. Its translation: CASSLSPTVYGYTF.

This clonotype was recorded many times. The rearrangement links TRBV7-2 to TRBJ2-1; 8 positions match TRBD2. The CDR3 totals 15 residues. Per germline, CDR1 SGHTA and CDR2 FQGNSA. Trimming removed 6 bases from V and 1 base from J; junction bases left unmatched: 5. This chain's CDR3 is CASSRTSGSYNEQFF. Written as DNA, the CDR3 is TGTGCCAGCAGTCGAACTAGCGGATCCTACAATGAGCAGTTCTTC.

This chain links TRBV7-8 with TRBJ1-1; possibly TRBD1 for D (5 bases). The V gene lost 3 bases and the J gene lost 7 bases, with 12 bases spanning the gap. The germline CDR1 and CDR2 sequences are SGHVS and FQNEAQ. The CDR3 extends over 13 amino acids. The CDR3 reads CASSFGGDDEAFF. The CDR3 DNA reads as TGTGCCAGCAGCTTCGGGGGGGACGATGAAGCTTTCTTT.

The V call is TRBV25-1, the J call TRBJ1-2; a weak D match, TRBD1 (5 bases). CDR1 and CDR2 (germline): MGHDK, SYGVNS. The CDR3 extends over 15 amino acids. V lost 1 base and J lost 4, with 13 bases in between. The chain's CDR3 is CASSEFAGTAYGYTF. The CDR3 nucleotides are TGTGCCAGCAGTGAATTTGCAGGGACCGCCTATGGCTACACCTTC.

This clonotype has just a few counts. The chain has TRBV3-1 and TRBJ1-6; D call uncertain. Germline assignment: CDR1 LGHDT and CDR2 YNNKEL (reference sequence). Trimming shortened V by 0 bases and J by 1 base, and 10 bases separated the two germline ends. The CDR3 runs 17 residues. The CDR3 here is CASSQENGVSYNSPLHF. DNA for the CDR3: TGTGCCAGCAGCCAAGAAAATGGGGTGTCCTATAATTCACCCCTCCACTTT.

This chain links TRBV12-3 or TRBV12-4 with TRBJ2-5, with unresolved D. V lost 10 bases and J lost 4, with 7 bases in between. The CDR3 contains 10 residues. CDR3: CATSGETQYF. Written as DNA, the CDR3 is TGTGCCACCTCCGGAGAGACCCAGTACTTC.

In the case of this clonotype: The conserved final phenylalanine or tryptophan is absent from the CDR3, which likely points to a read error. CDR3 protein: CASSYGDTQETQYS. The CDR3 DNA is TGCGCCAGCAGCTACGGGGATACCCAAGAGACCCAGTACTCC. This chain joins TRBV5-1 and TRBJ2-5; D possibly corresponds to TRBD2 (5 bases). This CDR3 spans 14 amino acids. Between the trimmed V and J ends, which lost 3 bases and 1 base, there was a span of 10 bases. Germline CDR1 reads SGHRS; CDR2 reads YFSETQ.

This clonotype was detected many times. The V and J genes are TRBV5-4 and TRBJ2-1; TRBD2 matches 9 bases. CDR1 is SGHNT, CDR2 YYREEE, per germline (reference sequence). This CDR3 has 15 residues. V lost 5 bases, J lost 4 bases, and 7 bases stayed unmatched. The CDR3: CASSPLAGIYNEQFF. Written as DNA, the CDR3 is TGTGCCAGCAGTCCTCTAGCGGGGATTTACAATGAGCAGTTCTTC.